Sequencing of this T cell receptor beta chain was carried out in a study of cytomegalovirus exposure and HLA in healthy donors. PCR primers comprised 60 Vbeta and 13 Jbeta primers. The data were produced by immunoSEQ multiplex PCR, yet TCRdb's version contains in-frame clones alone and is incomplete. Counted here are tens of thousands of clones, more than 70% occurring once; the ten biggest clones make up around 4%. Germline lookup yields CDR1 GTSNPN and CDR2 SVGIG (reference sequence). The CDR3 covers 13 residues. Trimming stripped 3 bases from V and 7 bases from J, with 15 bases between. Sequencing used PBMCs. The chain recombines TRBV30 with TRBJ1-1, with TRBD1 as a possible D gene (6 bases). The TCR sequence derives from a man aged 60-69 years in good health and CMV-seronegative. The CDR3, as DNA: TGTGCCTGGAGCCGAAATGCCAGGGGTGAAGCTTTCTTT. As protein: CAWSRNARGEAFF.